The present T cell receptor beta chain was sequenced within a study of post-analysis software for immune sequencing data. Turning to the study itself: Both relapsing-remitting and secondary progressive multiple sclerosis featured among the disease courses, as did progressive-relapsing multiple sclerosis.

Study results and caveats: Patients had higher frequencies than controls of about 5 TRBV segments, including TRBV5-6, TRBV5-1 and TRBV20-1. People with multiple sclerosis had a significantly lower normalized Chao1 diversity than controls did.

This clonotype was counted between two and nine times. Its antigen is as yet unknown. The germline gives CDR1 PRHDT, CDR2 FYEKMQ (reference sequence). The CDR3 covers 16 residues. V dropped 3 bases and J dropped 0 bases, with 11 bases sitting between them. Tagging with unique molecular identifiers was a feature of the TCR beta cDNA libraries. When roughly 0.9 to 10 million T cells were used, they gave roughly 500,000 cDNA molecules. MiXCR, applied by TCRdb to the PCR reads, yields one record per CDR3 protein. The sample holds fewer than 600,000 distinct CDR3 sequences; roughly 45% are singletons and the top ten take 9.5% to 13%.

The sequence came from a girl aged 10 to 17 with multiple sclerosis. The sequenced sample was blood. The chain employs TRBV13 and TRBJ2-2; D is uncertain. CDR3 sequence reads: CASSLLTSPNTGELFF. DNA of the CDR3: TGTGCCAGCAGCTTGTTAACGTCCCCGAACACCGGGGAGCTGTTTTTT.